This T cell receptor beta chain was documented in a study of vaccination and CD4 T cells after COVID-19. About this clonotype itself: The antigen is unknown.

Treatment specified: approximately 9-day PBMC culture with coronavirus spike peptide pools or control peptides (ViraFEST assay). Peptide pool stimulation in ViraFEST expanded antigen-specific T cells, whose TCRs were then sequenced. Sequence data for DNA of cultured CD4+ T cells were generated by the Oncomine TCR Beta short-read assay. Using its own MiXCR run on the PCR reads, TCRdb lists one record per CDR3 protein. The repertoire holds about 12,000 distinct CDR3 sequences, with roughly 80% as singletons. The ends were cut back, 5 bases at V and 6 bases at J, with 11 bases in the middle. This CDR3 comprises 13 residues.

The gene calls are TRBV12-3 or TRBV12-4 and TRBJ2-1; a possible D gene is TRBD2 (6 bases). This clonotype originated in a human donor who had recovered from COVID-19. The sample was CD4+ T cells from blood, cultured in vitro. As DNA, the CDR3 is TGTGCCAGCAGTACAGGACTACTCAATGAGCAGTTCTTC. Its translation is CASSTGLLNEQFF.